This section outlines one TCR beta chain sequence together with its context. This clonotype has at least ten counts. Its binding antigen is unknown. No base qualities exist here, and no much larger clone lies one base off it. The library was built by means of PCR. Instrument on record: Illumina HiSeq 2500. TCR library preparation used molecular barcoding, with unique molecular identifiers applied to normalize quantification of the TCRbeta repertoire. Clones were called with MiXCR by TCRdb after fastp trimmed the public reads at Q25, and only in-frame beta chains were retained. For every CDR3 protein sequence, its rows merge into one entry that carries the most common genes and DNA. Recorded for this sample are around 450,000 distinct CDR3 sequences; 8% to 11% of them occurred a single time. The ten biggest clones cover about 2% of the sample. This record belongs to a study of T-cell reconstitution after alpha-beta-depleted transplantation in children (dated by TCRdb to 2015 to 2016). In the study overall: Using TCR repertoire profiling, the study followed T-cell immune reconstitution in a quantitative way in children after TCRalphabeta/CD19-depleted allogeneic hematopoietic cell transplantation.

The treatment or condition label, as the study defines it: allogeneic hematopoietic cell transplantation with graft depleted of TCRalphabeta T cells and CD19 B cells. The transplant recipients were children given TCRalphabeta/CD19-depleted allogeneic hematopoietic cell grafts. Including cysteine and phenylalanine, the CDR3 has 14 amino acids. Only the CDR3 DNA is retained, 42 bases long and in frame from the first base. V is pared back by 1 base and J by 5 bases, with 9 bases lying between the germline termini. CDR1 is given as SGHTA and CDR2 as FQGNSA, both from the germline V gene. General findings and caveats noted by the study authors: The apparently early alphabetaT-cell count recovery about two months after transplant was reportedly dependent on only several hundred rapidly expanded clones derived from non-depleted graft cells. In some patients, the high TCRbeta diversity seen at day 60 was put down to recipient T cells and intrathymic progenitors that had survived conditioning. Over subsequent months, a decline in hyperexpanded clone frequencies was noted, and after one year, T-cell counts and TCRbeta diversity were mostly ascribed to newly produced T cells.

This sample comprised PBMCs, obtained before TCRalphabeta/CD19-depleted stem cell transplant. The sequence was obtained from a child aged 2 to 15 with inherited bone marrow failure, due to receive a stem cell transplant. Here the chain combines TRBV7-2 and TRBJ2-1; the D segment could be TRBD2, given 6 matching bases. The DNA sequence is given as TGTGCCAGCAGCTTAGACGGACTAAACAATGAGCAGTTCTTC. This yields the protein CASSLDGLNNEQFF.